This T cell receptor (beta chain) was identified during a study of blood T cell repertoires in COVID-19. Study details: The samples span acute and convalescent COVID-19 from the United States, Italy and Spain. PBMCs, B-cell-depleted T cells, or T cells provided the cDNA or gDNA that made up the material.

As processed by the authors: Estimates of nucleated cell counts were drawn from the amplification of reference gene primers. Generated by immunoSEQ multiplex PCR, the TCRdb table keeps only in-frame clones and is missing some. The V and J calls and clone size were taken over from that table, and D and trimming were inferred from the DNA. The table shows some 380,000 clones, with about four fifths occurring only once. The CDR3 length is 16 residues. Germline assignment: CDR1 SGHTS and CDR2 YDEGEE. V was clipped by 4 bases and J by 0 bases; unmatched bases: 7. The clonotype comes from a human donor with acute or convalescent COVID-19. The donor label of this sample is uncertain. The rearrangement links TRBV5-8 to TRBJ2-1, with TRBD2 matching 7 bases. The sequenced sample was peripheral blood. The CDR3 here is CASSHNSGLSYNEQFF. The CDR3 DNA reads as TGTGCCAGCAGCCATAATAGCGGGCTCTCCTACAATGAGCAGTTCTTC. Looking up the rest from reference TRBV5-8 and TRBJ2-1 gives the full variable domain: EAGVTQSPTHLIKTRGQQATLRCSPISGHTSVYWYQQALGLGLQFLLWYDEGEERNRGNFPPRFSGRQFPNYSSELNVNALELEDSALYLCASSHNSGLSYNEQFFGPGTRLTVL.